This TCR beta chain was captured by sequencing in a study of Ad26.COV2.S vaccination and SARS-CoV-2 variants. The wider study: Donor was in the COV1001 Ad26.COV2.S trial arm. By the intramuscular route, Ad26.COV2.S was given once, or twice 56 days apart.

Treatment noted: about 20 received Ad26.COV2.S at low or high dose, single or two shots; 5 received placebo; per-sample allocation not given. Vaccine and placebo recipients were sampled on day 63 after the first injection. Vaccine was an Ad26 vector expressing Wuhan-strain SARS-CoV-2 spike. Data came from immunoSEQ multiplex PCR; TCRdb stores just in-frame clones and leaves some out. The sample yields approximately 480,000 clones, approximately 88% seen once. Note on this clone: Its target is not known.

Study-wide results and limits: Vaccine recipients had higher spike-specific TCR breadth than placebo recipients.

This clonotype originated in a person between 18 and 60 years old who received the Ad26.COV2.S COVID-19 vaccine or a placebo. The specimen comprised peripheral blood, sampled in a trial of Ad26.COV2.S vaccine versus placebo.

The CDR3 nucleotides read TGTGCCAGCTCACTTAGTAGCAATCAGCCCCAGCATTTT. It yields the protein CASSLSSNQPQHF. This sequence joins TRBV18 and TRBJ1-5; D is unresolved. V was clipped by 4 bases and J by 0 bases, with 4 bases between them. Germline V lookup: CDR1 KGHSH, CDR2 LQKENI. The CDR3 is made up of 13 amino acids.